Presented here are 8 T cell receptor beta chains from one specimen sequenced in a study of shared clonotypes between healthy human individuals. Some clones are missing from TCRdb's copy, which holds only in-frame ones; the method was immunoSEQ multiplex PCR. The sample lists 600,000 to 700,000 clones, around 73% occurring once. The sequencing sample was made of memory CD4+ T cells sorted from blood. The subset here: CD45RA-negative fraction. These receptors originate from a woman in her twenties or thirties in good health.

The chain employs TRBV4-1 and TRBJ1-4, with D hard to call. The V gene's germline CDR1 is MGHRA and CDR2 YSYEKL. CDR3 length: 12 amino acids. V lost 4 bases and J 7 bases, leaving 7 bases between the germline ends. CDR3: CASSRVGEKLFF. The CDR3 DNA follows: TGCGCCAGCAGCCGGGTGGGTGAAAAACTGTTTTTT.

The chain's CDR3 is CASSFSVNGYEQYF. CDR3 nucleotides: TGTGCCAGCAGTTTCTCGGTTAACGGCTACGAGCAGTACTTC. The V call is TRBV28, the J call TRBJ2-7; D ambiguous. CDR3 length equals 14 residues. In germline, CDR1 is MDHEN, CDR2 SYDVKM. V lost 3 bases and J lost 3, with 12 bases in between. The variable domain in full, with the rest retrieved from reference TRBV28 and TRBJ2-7, is DVKVTQSSRYLVKRTGEKVFLECVQDMDHENMFWYRQDPGLGLRLIYFSYDVKMKEKGDIPEGYSVSREKKERFSLILESASTNQTSMYLCASSFSVNGYEQYFGPGTRLTVT.

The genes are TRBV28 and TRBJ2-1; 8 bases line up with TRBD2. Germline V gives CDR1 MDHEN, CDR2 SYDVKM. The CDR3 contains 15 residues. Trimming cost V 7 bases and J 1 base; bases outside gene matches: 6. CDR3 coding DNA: TGTGCCAGCATCGGGAGCGGGAGTTCCTACAATGAGCAGTTCTTC. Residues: CASIGSGSSYNEQFF. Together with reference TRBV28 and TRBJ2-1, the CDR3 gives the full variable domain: DVKVTQSSRYLVKRTGEKVFLECVQDMDHENMFWYRQDPGLGLRLIYFSYDVKMKEKGDIPEGYSVSREKKERFSLILESASTNQTSMYLCASIGSGSSYNEQFFGPGTRLTVL.

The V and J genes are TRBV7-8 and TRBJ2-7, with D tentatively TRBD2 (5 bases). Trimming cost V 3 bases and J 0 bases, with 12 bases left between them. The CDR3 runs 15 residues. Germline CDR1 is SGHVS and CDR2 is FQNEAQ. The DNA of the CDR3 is TGTGCCAGCAGCTTTATAGGGAGAGACTCCTACGAGCAGTACTTC. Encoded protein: CASSFIGRDSYEQYF.

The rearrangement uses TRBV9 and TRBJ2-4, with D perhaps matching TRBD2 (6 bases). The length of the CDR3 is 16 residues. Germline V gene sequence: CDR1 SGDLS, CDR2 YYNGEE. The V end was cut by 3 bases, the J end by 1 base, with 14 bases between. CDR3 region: CASSASTSYAKNIQYF. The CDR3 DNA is TGTGCCAGCAGCGCCTCGACTAGTTACGCCAAAAACATTCAGTACTTC. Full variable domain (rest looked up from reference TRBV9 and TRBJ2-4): DSGVTQTPKHLITATGQRVTLRCSPRSGDLSVYWYQQSLDQGLQFLIQYYNGEERAKGNILERFSAQQFPDLHSELNLSSLELGDSALYFCASSASTSYAKNIQYFGAGTRLSVL.

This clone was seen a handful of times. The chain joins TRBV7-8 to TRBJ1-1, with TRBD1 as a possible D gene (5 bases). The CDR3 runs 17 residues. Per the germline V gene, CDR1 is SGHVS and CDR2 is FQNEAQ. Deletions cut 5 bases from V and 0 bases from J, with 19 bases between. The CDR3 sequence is CASSALGAEQVNTEAFF. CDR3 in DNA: TGTGCCAGCAGCGCTCTCGGCGCCGAACAGGTGAACACTGAAGCTTTCTTT. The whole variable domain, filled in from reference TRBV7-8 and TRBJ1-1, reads GAGVSQSPRYKVAKRGQDVALRCDPISGHVSLFWYQQALGQGPEFLTYFQNEAQLDKSGLPSDRFFAERPEGSVSTLKIQRTQQEDSAVYLCASSALGAEQVNTEAFFGQGTRLTVV.

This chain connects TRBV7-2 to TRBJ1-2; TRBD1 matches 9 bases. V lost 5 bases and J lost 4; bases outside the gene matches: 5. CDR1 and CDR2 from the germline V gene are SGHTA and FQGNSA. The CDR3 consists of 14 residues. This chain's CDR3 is CASSRRGQGYGYTF. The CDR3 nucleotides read TGTGCCAGCAGCCGCCGGGGACAGGGCTATGGCTACACCTTC.

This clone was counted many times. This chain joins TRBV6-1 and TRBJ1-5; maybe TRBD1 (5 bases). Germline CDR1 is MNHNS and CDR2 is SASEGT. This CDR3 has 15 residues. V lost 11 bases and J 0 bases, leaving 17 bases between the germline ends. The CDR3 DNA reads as TGTGCCTGCGACCCGGGACGGCTTAGCAATCAGCCCCAGCATTTT. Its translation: CACDPGRLSNQPQHF.